This TCR beta chain is drawn from a study of blood T cell repertoires in COVID-19 (dated by TCRdb to the early 2020s). Regarding the research as a whole: Recovered participants in ImmuneRACE Cohort 3 were defined as having two consecutive negative NP/OP PCR tests, clearance from a healthcare professional, or resolution of symptoms. Collaborator samples came from the United States, Italy and Spain and covered acute and convalescent phases of COVID-19. The repertoires were released in a freely available public database intended as a resource for research on the immune response to SARS-CoV-2. The samples were drawn from the first 160 participants of the ongoing ImmuneRACE study and from under 1,500 subjects provided by 6 global collaborators. A de-identified subject ID, COVID-19 status, age in years and sex were almost always included in the sample metadata. Where available, HLA class I and class II types were taken from metadata supplied by the sample provider and were not determined by assay-based typing. Deeply sampled blood TCRbeta repertoires from subjects exposed to, actively infected with, or recovered from COVID-19 were included in the dataset. The material from the prospective study consisted of cDNA or gDNA derived from T cells, B-cell-depleted T cells, or PBMCs. Study-wide findings and limitations: The amount of clinical and demographic metadata varied by source and participant and was provided uncurated.

Details on this clone: It has no known antigen specificity. Base qualities were left out, and no much larger clone turns up one base away.

TCRbeta CDR3 regions were amplified from genomic DNA using the immunoSEQ Assay, a bias-controlled multiplex PCR. The original pipeline was this. The number of nucleated cells in each sample was estimated by amplification of reference gene primers within the assay. Sequence reads were collapsed and filtered to measure the absolute abundance of every unique TCRbeta CDR3 rearrangement. For each sample, productive Simpson clonality was calculated by taking the square root of Simpson's diversity index across productive rearrangements. TCRdb took over this immuneACCESS table, retaining in-frame rearrangements with V and J assigned. Such tables are incomplete; in checked studies, under half of the missing clones stem from an unresolved V gene, and the remainder is unexplained. The D gene and trimming were derived from the DNA, and the V and J assignments and clone size from that table. The sample table contains approximately 170,000 clones; only one count was recorded for 70% to 85% of them. The top ten clones comprise 15% to 20% of the sample.

V loses 2 bases, J loses 8 bases, and the germline ends lie 16 bases apart. There are 15 amino acids in the CDR3, from cysteine to phenylalanine inclusive. Only CDR3 DNA remains: 45 bases, in frame from the first base. The germline V gene provides CDR1 LGHNA and CDR2 YSLEER. Participants in the prospective study were enrolled through a virtual design, were aged about 18 to 89 years, and lived in 24 United States geographic areas. In the prospective study, cohorts were assigned on the basis of participant-reported clinical history obtained from a screening survey and a study questionnaire. Each participant in the prospective study had whole blood, serum and a nasopharyngeal or oropharyngeal swab collected by mobile phlebotomists. Over a roughly 2-month period, participants in the prospective study had the option of providing additional blood draws and questionnaires. Prospective study blood samples were shipped either frozen or at room temperature before DNA extraction.

The specimen sequenced was PBMCs or T cells enriched from blood (not recorded which). The sequence derives from a woman aged 70-85 years in a cohort exposed to, infected with or recovered from COVID-19 (not recorded which). The receptor chain draws on TRBV4-3 and TRBJ2-1; TRBD2 is a possible D gene, resting on 6 matching bases. The nucleotide sequence reads as follows: TGCGCCAGCAGCCAACGGGTACTGGGAGGAGATGAGCAGTTCTTC. Protein translation: CASSQRVLGGDEQFF.